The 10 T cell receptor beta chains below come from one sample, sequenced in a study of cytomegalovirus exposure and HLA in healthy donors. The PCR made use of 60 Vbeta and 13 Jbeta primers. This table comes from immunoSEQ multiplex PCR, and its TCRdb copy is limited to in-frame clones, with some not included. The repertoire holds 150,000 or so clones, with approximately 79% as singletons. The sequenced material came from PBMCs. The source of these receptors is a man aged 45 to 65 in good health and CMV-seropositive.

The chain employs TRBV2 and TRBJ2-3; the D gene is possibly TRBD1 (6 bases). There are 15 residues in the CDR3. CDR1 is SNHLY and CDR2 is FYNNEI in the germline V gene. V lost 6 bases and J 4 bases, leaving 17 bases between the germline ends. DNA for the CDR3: TGTGCCAGCAGAGACAGGATTTCCTCAGCAGATACGCAGTATTTT. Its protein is CASRDRISSADTQYF. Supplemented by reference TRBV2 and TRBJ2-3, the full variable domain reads EPEVTQTPSHQVTQMGQEVILRCVPISNHLYFYWYRQILGQKVEFLVSFYNNEISEKSEIFDDQFSVERPDGSNFTLKIRSTKLEDSAMYFCASRDRISSADTQYFGPGTRLTVL.

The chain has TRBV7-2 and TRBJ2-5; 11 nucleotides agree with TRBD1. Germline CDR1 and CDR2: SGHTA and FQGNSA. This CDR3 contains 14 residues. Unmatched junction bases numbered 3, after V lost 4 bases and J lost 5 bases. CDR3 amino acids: CASSWGQGGETQYF. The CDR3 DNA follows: TGTGCCAGCAGCTGGGGACAGGGGGGCGAGACCCAGTACTTC.

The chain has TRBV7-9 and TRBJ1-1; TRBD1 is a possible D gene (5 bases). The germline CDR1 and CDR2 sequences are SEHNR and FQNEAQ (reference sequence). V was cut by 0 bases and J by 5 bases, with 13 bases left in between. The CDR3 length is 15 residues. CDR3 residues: CASSLASGGTTEAFF. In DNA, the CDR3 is TGTGCCAGCAGCTTAGCGAGTGGGGGGACGACTGAAGCTTTCTTT.

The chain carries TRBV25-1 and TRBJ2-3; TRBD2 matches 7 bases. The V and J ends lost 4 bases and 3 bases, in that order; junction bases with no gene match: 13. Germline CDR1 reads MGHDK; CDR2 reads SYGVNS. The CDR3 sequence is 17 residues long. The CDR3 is CASSGAPGGGGTDTQYF. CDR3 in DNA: TGTGCCAGCAGTGGAGCCCCGGGAGGCGGGGGAACAGATACGCAGTATTTT. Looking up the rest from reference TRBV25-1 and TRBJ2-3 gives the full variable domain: EADIYQTPRYLVIGTGKKITLECSQTMGHDKMYWYQQDPGMELHLIHYSYGVNSTEKGDLSSESTVSRIRTEHFPLTLESARPSHTSQYLCASSGAPGGGGTDTQYFGPGTRLTVL.

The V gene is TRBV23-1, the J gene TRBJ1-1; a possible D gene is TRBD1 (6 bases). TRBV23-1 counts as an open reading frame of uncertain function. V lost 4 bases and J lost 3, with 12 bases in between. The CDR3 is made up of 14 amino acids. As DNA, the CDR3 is TGCGCCAGCAGTCTCCGGGGGGGCGACACTGAAGCTTTCTTT. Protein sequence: CASSLRGGDTEAFF.

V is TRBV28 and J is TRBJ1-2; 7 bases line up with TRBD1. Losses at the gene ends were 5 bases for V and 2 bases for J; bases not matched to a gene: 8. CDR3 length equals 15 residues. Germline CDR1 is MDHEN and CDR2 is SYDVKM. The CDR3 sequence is CASSPPGTANYGYTF. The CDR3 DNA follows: TGTGCCAGCAGTCCCCCTGGGACAGCAAACTATGGCTACACCTTC.

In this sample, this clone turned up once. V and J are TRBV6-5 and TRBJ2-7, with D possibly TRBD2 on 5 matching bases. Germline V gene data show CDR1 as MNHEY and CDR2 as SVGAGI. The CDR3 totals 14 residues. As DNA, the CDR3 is TGTGCCAGCAGTTACGGCGCTAGCTCCTACGAGCAGCACGTC. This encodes CASSYGASSYEQHV.

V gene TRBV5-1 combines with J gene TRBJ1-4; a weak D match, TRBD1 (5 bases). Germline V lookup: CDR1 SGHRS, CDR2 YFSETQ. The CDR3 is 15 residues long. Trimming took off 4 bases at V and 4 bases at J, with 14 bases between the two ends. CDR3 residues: CASSRGRGGNEKLFF. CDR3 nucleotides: TGCGCCAGCAGCCGAGGGAGGGGAGGTAATGAAAAACTGTTTTTT. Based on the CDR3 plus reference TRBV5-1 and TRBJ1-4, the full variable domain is KAGVTQTPRYLIKTRGQQVTLSCSPISGHRSVSWYQQTPGQGLQFLFEYFSETQRNKGNFPGRFSGRQFSNSRSEMNVSTLELGDSALYLCASSRGRGGNEKLFFGSGTQLSVL.

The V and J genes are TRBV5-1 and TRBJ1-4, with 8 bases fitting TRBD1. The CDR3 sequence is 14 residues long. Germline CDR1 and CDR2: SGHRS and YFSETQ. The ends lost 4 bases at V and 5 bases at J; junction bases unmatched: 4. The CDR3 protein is CASSPRDRNEKLFF. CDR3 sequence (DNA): TGCGCCAGCAGCCCCCGGGACAGGAATGAAAAACTGTTTTTT.

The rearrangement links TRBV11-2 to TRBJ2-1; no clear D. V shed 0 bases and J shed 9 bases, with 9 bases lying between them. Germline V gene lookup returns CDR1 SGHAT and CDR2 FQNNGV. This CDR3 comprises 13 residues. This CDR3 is CASSLEGGGEQFF. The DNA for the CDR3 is TGTGCCAGCAGCTTAGAAGGCGGTGGTGAGCAGTTCTTC.